These 26 T cell receptor beta chains originate from one sample sequenced in a study of blood T cell repertoires in COVID-19. Assay: immunoSEQ multiplex PCR; the TCRdb copy retains only in-frame clones and omits some. The sample has roughly 350,000 clones, roughly 90% seen once. Material for sequencing was PBMCs or T cells enriched from blood (not recorded which). These receptors were collected from a woman aged 25 to 39 who had recovered from COVID-19.

This chain joins TRBV4-1 and TRBJ2-5; no reliable D call. The CDR3 totals 13 residues. V dropped 4 bases and J dropped 2 bases, with 8 bases sitting between them. CDR1 MGHRA and CDR2 YSYEKL come from the germline V gene. CDR3 sequence reads: CASSLGLQETQYF. CDR3 sequence (DNA): TGCGCCAGCAGCCTGGGCTTACAAGAGACCCAGTACTTC.

The chain joins TRBV24-1 to TRBJ2-3, with D perhaps TRBD1 (6 bases). Germline CDR1 and CDR2: KGHDR and SFDVKD. Deletions cut 4 bases from V and 4 bases from J, with 14 bases between. CDR3 size: 15 residues. The CDR3 DNA reads as TGTGCCACCAGTGACAAACAGGGTGTAGCAGATACGCAGTATTTT. Translation gives CATSDKQGVADTQYF.

The V and J genes are TRBV3-1 (or the pseudogene TRBV3-2) and TRBJ2-7, with a tentative D call TRBD2 (6 bases). Looked up from germline, CDR1 is LGHDT and CDR2 is YNNKEL (reference sequence). V dropped 1 base and J dropped 4 bases, with 17 bases sitting between them. This CDR3 region has 16 residues. CDR3 amino acids: CASSQVPASVQYEQYF. In DNA form, the CDR3 reads TGTGCCAGCAGCCAAGTCCCGGCTAGCGTACAATACGAGCAGTACTTC.

The count of this clone is one. V and J are TRBV27 and TRBJ2-2, with 10 bases lining up with TRBD2. The CDR3 contains 18 residues. Germline trimming cut 2 bases from V and 1 base from J; bases unmatched to any gene: 7. CDR1 and CDR2 from the germline V gene are MNHEY and SMNVEV (reference sequence). The CDR3 sequence: CASSLRASGRRNTGELFF. The CDR3, as DNA: TGTGCCAGCAGTTTACGGGCTAGCGGGAGAAGGAACACCGGGGAGCTGTTTTTT.

The rearrangement links TRBV6-5 to TRBJ1-4; D unresolved. The germline V and J ends were trimmed by 8 bases and 8 bases, with 18 bases remaining between them. This CDR3 has 14 residues. Germline-derived CDR1 and CDR2 are MNHEY and SVGAGI. The CDR3 loop reads CASFGFGDNEKLFF. In DNA, the CDR3 is TGTGCCAGCTTTGGTTTCGGGGATAACGAAAAACTGTTTTTT.

The J gene is TRBJ1-1, the V gene TRBV7-2; tentatively, D is TRBD1 (5 bases). V lost 1 base to trimming and J lost 4 bases, with 13 bases between them. The germline gives CDR1 SGHTA, CDR2 FQGNSA. The CDR3 extends over 15 amino acids. CDR3 in amino acids: CASSLVLRVGTEAFF. Here the CDR3 DNA reads TGTGCCAGCAGCTTAGTACTCAGGGTCGGCACTGAAGCTTTCTTT.

The chain joins TRBV4-2 to TRBJ2-7; the D gene is possibly TRBD1 (6 bases). V was cut by 0 bases and J by 4 bases, with 13 bases left in between. The germline CDR1 and CDR2 sequences are LGHNA and YNFKEQ. The CDR3 loop spans 15 amino acids. The CDR3 region is CASSQDLQGLYEQYF. Here the CDR3 DNA reads TGTGCCAGCAGCCAAGATCTTCAGGGGCTTTACGAGCAGTACTTC.

V is TRBV19 and J is TRBJ1-4; D is ambiguous. The CDR3 totals 14 residues. Germline values: CDR1 LNHDA, CDR2 SQIVND (reference sequence). Deletions cut 2 bases from V and 0 bases from J, with 4 bases between. The DNA of the CDR3 is TGTGCCAGTAGTATAACAGCAACTAATGAAAAACTGTTTTTT. This codes for CASSITATNEKLFF.

The chain is built from TRBV7-2 and TRBJ2-1, with D perhaps TRBD2 (6 bases). The CDR3 is made up of 16 amino acids. Germline V gene data show CDR1 as SGHTA and CDR2 as FQGNSA. V was shortened by 7 bases and J by 2 bases, with 18 bases between the two germline ends. CDR3 coding DNA: TGTGCCAGCACCCCCCGTCCTTCGGGAGCCTACAATGAGCAGTTCTTC. This sequence encodes CASTPRPSGAYNEQFF.

V is TRBV7-2 and J is TRBJ1-4, with D possibly TRBD1 on 5 matching bases. In germline, CDR1 is SGHTA, CDR2 FQGNSA. The CDR3 has 14 residues. V dropped 3 bases and J dropped 3 bases, with 8 bases sitting between them. CDR3 nucleotides: TGTGCCAGCAGCTTGGACACTTCTAATGAAAAACTGTTTTTT. It specifies CASSLDTSNEKLFF.

This chain links TRBV3-1 (or the pseudogene TRBV3-2) with TRBJ1-2; the D is unclear. This CDR3 is built from 16 residues. Germline-derived CDR1 and CDR2 are LGHDT and YNNKEL (reference sequence). The ends were cut back, 1 base at V and 8 bases at J, with 20 bases in the middle. DNA of the CDR3: TGTGCCAGCAGCCAAGTGCGAGCTCTCAAAACTACAGGCTACACCTTC. It is translated as CASSQVRALKTTGYTF.

In this sample, this clone turned up once. J is TRBJ2-1 and V is TRBV7-9, with TRBD2 as a possible D gene (6 bases). V gave up 6 bases and J gave up 2 bases, with 14 bases separating them. Germline lookup yields CDR1 SEHNR and CDR2 FQNEAQ (reference sequence). CDR3 length: 15 residues. The CDR3 DNA sequence: TGTGCCAGCAGTTTCCTACGGGGGACCTACAATGAGCAGTTCTTC. This sequence encodes CASSFLRGTYNEQFF. The full variable domain, with the rest looked up from reference TRBV7-9 and TRBJ2-1, is DTGVSQNPRHKITKRGQNVTFRCDPISEHNRLYWYRQTLGQGPEFLTYFQNEAQLEKSRLLSDRFSAERPKGSFSTLEIQRTEQGDSAMYLCASSFLRGTYNEQFFGPGTRLTVL.

The chain employs TRBV28 and TRBJ1-1, with D maybe TRBD1 (5 bases). V was cut by 4 bases and J by 3 bases, with 18 bases left in between. Germline CDR1 reads MDHEN; CDR2 reads SYDVKM. This CDR3 comprises 16 residues. In DNA, the CDR3 is TGTGCCAGCAGTTCGGGGGTTTTTCTGCTCGACACTGAAGCTTTCTTT. This gives the protein CASSSGVFLLDTEAFF.

J is TRBJ2-5 and V is TRBV28; D not resolved. Germline V gene sequence: CDR1 MDHEN, CDR2 SYDVKM. Trimming removed 3 bases from V and 4 bases from J, with 12 bases in between. The CDR3 consists of 14 residues. The CDR3 bases are TGTGCCAGCAGTTTCTTGTTTCGGGTAGAGACCCAGTACTTC. This encodes CASSFLFRVETQYF.

This clone was seen once. This chain links TRBV7-2 with TRBJ1-1, with D possibly matching TRBD1 (6 bases). This CDR3 region has 16 residues. Germline lookup yields CDR1 SGHTA and CDR2 FQGNSA. The ends were cut back, 5 bases at V and 5 bases at J, with 21 bases in the middle. The CDR3 spells CASSVNQGSLGTEAFF. The CDR3 DNA sequence: TGTGCCAGCAGCGTAAATCAGGGGTCTTTGGGAACTGAAGCTTTCTTT.

This chain links TRBV5-1 with TRBJ2-3; 8 nucleotides agree with TRBD2. Trimming cost V 4 bases and J 6 bases; bases outside gene matches: 4. The CDR3 is made up of 13 amino acids. The germline V gene encodes CDR1 SGHRS and CDR2 YFSETQ. In nucleotides, the CDR3 is TGCGCCAGCAGCGGGACTAGTCGGGATACGCAGTATTTT. Protein product: CASSGTSRDTQYF.

V usage is TRBV28 and J usage is TRBJ1-3; 8 bases line up with TRBD1. The CDR3 length is 16 residues. The trim removed 5 bases at V and 0 bases at J, leaving 6 bases unmatched. The germline gives CDR1 MDHEN, CDR2 SYDVKM. CDR3 sequence: CASSQGQANSGNTIYF. As DNA, the CDR3 is TGTGCCAGCAGTCAGGGACAGGCGAACTCTGGAAACACCATATATTTT.

The chain carries TRBV5-1 and TRBJ2-1; 11 bases line up with TRBD2. V dropped 1 base and J dropped 6; count of bases not matched to a gene: 3. This CDR3 has 15 residues. The germline V gene has CDR1 SGHRS and CDR2 YFSETQ. CDR3 sequence reads: CASSLKTSGGNEQFF. The CDR3 DNA reads as TGCGCCAGCAGCTTGAAAACTAGCGGGGGCAATGAGCAGTTCTTC.

About this clone: The sample holds other DNA sequences that translate to the same CDR3. The chain combines TRBV2 with TRBJ1-1; TRBD1 is a possible D gene (6 bases). In germline, CDR1 is SNHLY, CDR2 FYNNEI. V lost 2 bases and J 4 bases, leaving 8 bases between the germline ends. The CDR3 has 13 amino acids. The CDR3 sequence: CASSEQGSTEAFF. CDR3 coding DNA: TGTGCCAGCAGTGAACAGGGGAGCACTGAAGCTTTCTTT.

The chain joins TRBV28 to TRBJ2-3; no firm D call. Germline CDR1 MDHEN, CDR2 SYDVKM. This CDR3 is built from 12 residues. V was trimmed by 3 bases and J by 4 bases, leaving 5 bases between them. DNA for the CDR3: TGTGCCAGCAGTTTCGAGGCAGATACGCAGTATTTT. As protein: CASSFEADTQYF.

The chain's CDR3 is CASSWSTNTGELFF. CDR3 DNA: TGTGCCAGCAGTTGGTCTACGAACACCGGGGAGCTGTTTTTT. The chain links TRBV27 to TRBJ2-2; no clear D gene. This CDR3 region has 14 residues. Germline assignment: CDR1 MNHEY and CDR2 SMNVEV (reference sequence). The V gene lost 4 bases and the J gene lost 0 bases, with 6 bases spanning the gap.

The chain carries TRBV24-1 and TRBJ1-2; maybe TRBD1 (5 bases). There are 14 residues in the CDR3. V lost 9 bases to trimming and J lost 3 bases, with 16 bases between them. Germline CDR1 and CDR2: KGHDR and SFDVKD. CDR3: CATLRKGADYGYTF. The CDR3 DNA sequence: TGTGCCACCCTCAGGAAAGGGGCGGACTATGGCTACACCTTC.

V is TRBV30 and J is TRBJ2-7; a weak D match, TRBD2 (6 bases). The CDR3 is made up of 15 amino acids. Germline CDR1 and CDR2: GTSNPN and SVGIG (reference sequence). Trimming cost V 3 bases and J 5 bases, with 20 bases left between them. CDR3: CAWRDVGGARDEQYF. CDR3 bases: TGTGCCTGGAGGGACGTCGGGGGAGCGAGGGACGAGCAGTACTTC.

This sequence joins TRBV30 and TRBJ1-2; the D is unclear. Germline assignment: CDR1 GTSNPN and CDR2 SVGIG (reference sequence). The CDR3 consists of 14 residues. Trimming removed 1 base at V and 5 bases at J, with 14 bases between. The CDR3 loop is CAWSANNPFYGYTF. The DNA for the CDR3 is TGTGCCTGGAGTGCCAACAACCCCTTTTATGGCTACACCTTC.

The chain is built from TRBV6-4 and TRBJ2-6; D is undetermined. Looked up from germline, CDR1 is MRHNA and CDR2 is SNTAGT. CDR3 length: 15 amino acids. V was cut by 5 bases and J by 0 bases, with 8 bases left in between. CDR3: CASSNMHSGANVLTF. The CDR3 nucleotides read TGTGCCAGCAGTAACATGCACTCTGGGGCCAACGTCCTGACTTTC.

This chain joins TRBV9 and TRBJ1-3; weak D call: TRBD1 (6 bases). The CDR3 consists of 16 residues. V lost 1 base and J lost 0, with 11 bases in between. In germline, CDR1 is SGDLS, CDR2 YYNGEE. The CDR3 loop reads CASSVKQGYSGNTIYF. As DNA, the CDR3 is TGTGCCAGCAGCGTAAAACAGGGCTACTCTGGAAACACCATATATTTT.